The rows below give T cell receptor beta chains drawn from one sample of a study of technical replicates of blood from a handful of donors. TCRdb keeps only in-frame clones here, not all; method: immunoSEQ multiplex PCR. The profile shows 65,000 to 95,000 clones, approximately 96% of them singletons. Sequencing was performed on T cells isolated from PBMCs. The receptors originated from a human donor in good health. Both conserved end residues are part of each CDR3. D genes are given only for firm matches. Size values are once, few and many counts, or a class for expanded clones, and some rows have none.

j_call: TRBJ2-5; clone_size: -; d_call: -; v_call: TRBV9; cdr3_nt: TGTGCCAGCAGCGTAGAAGGGGGTCGGCGAGAGACCCAGTACTTC; cdr3_aa: CASSVEGGRRETQYF
j_call: TRBJ2-3; clone_size: -; d_call: -; v_call: TRBV5-3; cdr3_nt: TGTGCCAGAAGCTTCAGAACGCCTAGCACAGATACGCAGTATTTT; cdr3_aa: CARSFRTPSTDTQYF
j_call: TRBJ2-7; clone_size: -; d_call: -; v_call: TRBV28; cdr3_nt: TGTGCCAGCATTCCGTCCGGGGAGACCTACGAGCAGTACTTC; cdr3_aa: CASIPSGETYEQYF
j_call: TRBJ2-7; clone_size: -; d_call: TRBD1; v_call: TRBV15; cdr3_nt: TGTGCCACCAGCAGAGATCGCGAGACAGGGGAGTACGAGCAGTACTTC; cdr3_aa: CATSRDRETGEYEQYF
j_call: TRBJ2-7; clone_size: few; d_call: TRBD1; v_call: TRBV7-9; cdr3_nt: TGTGCCAGCAGCCAAATTCGGACAGGGAACTACGAGCAGTACTTC; cdr3_aa: CASSQIRTGNYEQYF
j_call: TRBJ2-7; clone_size: -; d_call: -; v_call: TRBV30; cdr3_nt: TGTGCCTGGTTTGATACAACACGTACCTACGAGCAGTACTTC; cdr3_aa: CAWFDTTRTYEQYF
j_call: TRBJ1-1; clone_size: -; d_call: -; v_call: TRBV5-1; cdr3_nt: TGCGCCAGCAGCTTGGCAGGGGACACTGAAGCTTTCTTT; cdr3_aa: CASSLAGDTEAFF
j_call: TRBJ2-3; clone_size: -; d_call: TRBD2; v_call: TRBV13; cdr3_nt: TGTGCCAGCAGCTTTAGCGGGAGGGGGACAGATACGCAGTATTTT; cdr3_aa: CASSFSGRGTDTQYF
j_call: TRBJ2-3; clone_size: -; d_call: -; v_call: TRBV19; cdr3_nt: TGTGCCAGTAAGATGCTAGCAAGCACAGATACGCAGTATTTT; cdr3_aa: CASKMLASTDTQYF
j_call: TRBJ1-1; clone_size: -; d_call: -; v_call: TRBV28; cdr3_nt: TGTGCCAGCAGTTTGACCGCTAGAGACACTGAAGCTTTCTTT; cdr3_aa: CASSLTARDTEAFF
j_call: TRBJ1-6; clone_size: -; d_call: TRBD1; v_call: TRBV27; cdr3_nt: TGTGCCAGCAGCCGAGTAGCCGCGACAGGGACAGGTAGCTCCTATAATTCACCCCTCCACTTT; cdr3_aa: CASSRVAATGTGSSYNSPLHF
j_call: TRBJ1-2; clone_size: -; d_call: -; v_call: TRBV2; cdr3_nt: TGTGCCTTCCAGGGGACGGACTACACCTTC; cdr3_aa: CAFQGTDYTF
j_call: TRBJ1-2; clone_size: -; d_call: TRBD1; v_call: TRBV7-2; cdr3_nt: TGTGCCAGCAGCTTAGATGGACAGGGGCTGCGTGGCTACACCTTC; cdr3_aa: CASSLDGQGLRGYTF
j_call: TRBJ2-1; clone_size: -; d_call: -; v_call: TRBV9; cdr3_nt: TGTGCCAGCAGCGTAGGCAGGGGCGCGACCTCCTACAATGAGCAGTTCTTC; cdr3_aa: CASSVGRGATSYNEQFF
j_call: TRBJ2-5; clone_size: -; d_call: TRBD1; v_call: TRBV5-1; cdr3_nt: TGCGCCAGCAGCATCGACAGGGTTGAGACCCAGTACTTC; cdr3_aa: CASSIDRVETQYF
j_call: TRBJ2-7; clone_size: -; d_call: TRBD1; v_call: TRBV5-6; cdr3_nt: TGTGCCAGCGCCCGATGGGGGACAGGGGCCTACGAGCAGTACTTC; cdr3_aa: CASARWGTGAYEQYF
j_call: TRBJ2-1; clone_size: -; d_call: TRBD2; v_call: TRBV5-8; cdr3_nt: TGTGCCAGCAGCTTGGTAATGGGGTCTAGCGGATACAATGAGCAGTTCTTC; cdr3_aa: CASSLVMGSSGYNEQFF
j_call: TRBJ2-3; clone_size: -; d_call: TRBD2; v_call: TRBV30; cdr3_nt: TGTGCCTGGAGTGTACAATCCCAGCGGGGGGCTAGTTTT; cdr3_aa: CAWSVQSQRGASF
j_call: TRBJ2-7; clone_size: -; d_call: -; v_call: TRBV9; cdr3_nt: TGTGCCAGCAGTCAAAGGGAGGTCGGAGGATCCTACGAGCAGTACTTC; cdr3_aa: CASSQREVGGSYEQYF
j_call: TRBJ1-5; clone_size: -; d_call: -; v_call: TRBV14; cdr3_nt: TGTGCCAGCAGCCAAGGGACAAATCAGCCCCAGCATTTT; cdr3_aa: CASSQGTNQPQHF